The 19 T cell receptor beta chains presented below share a single source sample, sequenced in a study of PD-L1 blockade in urothelial cancer. The repertoire was sequenced with immunoSEQ multiplex PCR; TCRdb's copy has only in-frame clones and lacks some. The data show 83,000 or so clones, less than 90% seen once. Time point of the sample: peripheral blood 6 weeks after treatment start. The source material was PBMCs, sampled around atezolizumab (anti-PD-L1) treatment. The origin of the receptors is a man between 65 and 79 years old with urothelial cancer.

The gene calls are TRBV6-6 and TRBJ1-1; D remains unclear. Looked up from germline, CDR1 is MNHNY and CDR2 is SVGAGI (reference sequence). This CDR3 comprises 12 residues. V lost 2 bases and J 6 bases, leaving 7 bases between the germline ends. The CDR3 DNA sequence: TGTGCCAGCAGTTACGGGAGGGCTGAAGCTTTCTTT. This gives the protein CASSYGRAEAFF.

This chain links TRBV10-3 with TRBJ1-2, with 12 nucleotides matching TRBD1. Germline assignment: CDR1 ENHRY and CDR2 SYGVKD. This CDR3 has 15 residues. J gave up 7 bases and V 0 bases, and 3 bases lay outside the gene matches. CDR3 sequence reads: CAISESGQGAGGYTF. CDR3 sequence (DNA): TGTGCCATCAGTGAGTCGGGACAGGGGGCAGGTGGCTACACCTTC.

The V gene is TRBV4-1, the J gene TRBJ1-2, with D possibly being TRBD1 (6 bases). V lost 3 bases and J 4 bases, leaving 12 bases between the germline ends. There are 14 residues in the CDR3. CDR1 is MGHRA, CDR2 YSYEKL, per germline. This CDR3 reads CASSQMGGPYGYTF. Written as DNA, the CDR3 is TGCGCCAGCAGCCAGATGGGGGGGCCCTATGGCTACACCTTC.

The chain employs TRBV6-1 and TRBJ1-6; D perhaps matches TRBD1 (5 bases). The V end lost 4 bases, the J end lost 9 bases, and 16 bases lay between the germline ends. Germline V gene data show CDR1 as MNHNS and CDR2 as SASEGT. This CDR3 has 15 amino acids. In nucleotides, the CDR3 is TGTGCCAGCAGTGTGGAGGGAAAGGGGAGTTCACCCCTCCACTTT. Protein product: CASSVEGKGSSPLHF.

The chain joins TRBV2 to TRBJ2-3; 8 bases match TRBD2. The ends lost 1 base at V and 1 base at J; junction bases unmatched: 4. This CDR3 region has 16 residues. In germline, CDR1 is SNHLY, CDR2 FYNNEI. The CDR3 is CASSEVSGGGTDTQYF. In DNA, the CDR3 is TGTGCCAGCAGTGAAGTGAGCGGGGGAGGCACAGATACGCAGTATTTT. Looking up the rest from reference TRBV2 and TRBJ2-3 gives the full variable domain: EPEVTQTPSHQVTQMGQEVILRCVPISNHLYFYWYRQILGQKVEFLVSFYNNEISEKSEIFDDQFSVERPDGSNFTLKIRSTKLEDSAMYFCASSEVSGGGTDTQYFGPGTRLTVL.

The chain carries TRBV5-4 and TRBJ1-1; 10 bases line up with TRBD1. The V and J ends lost 3 bases and 5 bases, in that order; junction bases with no gene match: 7. In germline, CDR1 is SGHNT, CDR2 YYREEE (reference sequence). The CDR3 has 15 amino acids. The CDR3 reads CASSSDRGRRTEAFF. The CDR3 DNA follows: TGTGCCAGCAGCTCCGACAGGGGGCGACGGACTGAAGCTTTCTTT.

The chain combines TRBV19 with TRBJ2-3; 11 bases are shared with TRBD2. CDR1 and CDR2 from the germline V gene are LNHDA and SQIVND (reference sequence). The length of the CDR3 is 15 residues. The junction had 7 bases not matched to a gene; V was cut back by 6 bases and J by 5 bases. CDR3 sequence: CASRKGLAEEDTQYF. CDR3 coding DNA: TGTGCCAGTAGAAAGGGACTAGCGGAGGAAGATACGCAGTATTTT.

Regarding this clone: One end of the junction is discordant with germline, which a read error may explain. The genes are TRBV5-4 and TRBJ2-1; 8 positions match TRBD2. Per germline, CDR1 SGHNT and CDR2 YYREEE (reference sequence). CDR3 length equals 14 residues. CDR3 nucleotides: TGTGCCACCAGCTGGGGGACTAGTGTCAATGAGCAGTTCTTC. Encoded protein: CATSWGTSVNEQFF.

The DNA of the CDR3 is TGCGCCAGCAGCTTGGTTGGGCCTGGCAGCGGGGGCGGTTCCTACGAGCAGTACTTC. It encodes CASSLVGPGSGGGSYEQYF. V gene TRBV5-1 combines with J gene TRBJ2-7; TRBD2 agrees at 8 bases. Germline V gives CDR1 SGHRS, CDR2 YFSETQ. The trim removed 0 bases at V and 1 base at J, leaving 15 bases unmatched. The CDR3 consists of 19 residues.

The chain has TRBV7-9 and TRBJ2-5, with 7 bases identical to TRBD1. This CDR3 region has 15 residues. The germline CDR1 and CDR2 sequences are SEHNR and FQNEAQ (reference sequence). The V segment lost 2 bases and the J segment 4 bases; nucleotides outside the gene matches: 7. The CDR3, as DNA: TGTGCCAGCAGCTTAAAAGGGGGCGACGGAGAGACCCAGTACTTC. Protein product: CASSLKGGDGETQYF.

This rearrangement joins TRBV14 to TRBJ2-5, with D maybe TRBD2 (5 bases). CDR3 length equals 12 residues. CDR1 and CDR2 (germline): SGHDN, FVKESK. Trimming cost V 1 base and J 9 bases, with 9 bases left between them. Written as DNA, the CDR3 is TGTGCCAGCAGCCAAGCTGGGGAGTCCCAGTACTTC. Translating gives CASSQAGESQYF.

The chain couples TRBV19 to TRBJ1-6; 11 nucleotides match TRBD1. The CDR3 loop spans 17 amino acids. Germline assignment: CDR1 LNHDA and CDR2 SQIVND (reference sequence). V lost 5 bases and J lost 8; bases outside the gene matches: 11. The CDR3 region is CASSVAGTGGSYSPLHF. Here the CDR3 DNA reads TGTGCCAGTAGTGTAGCCGGGACAGGGGGTTCTTATTCACCCCTCCACTTT.

The chain recombines TRBV6-5 with TRBJ1-1; tentatively, D is TRBD1 (5 bases). The CDR3 covers 13 residues. CDR1 is MNHEY and CDR2 is SVGAGI in the germline V gene. With 7 bases removed from V and 6 bases from J, the gap between germline ends came to 15 bases. CDR3 nucleotides: TGTGCCAGCAACCGGGGGGAGAGGGCTGAAGCTTTCTTT. Amino acid sequence: CASNRGERAEAFF.

The V gene is TRBV19, the J gene TRBJ1-5; tentative D call: TRBD1 (6 bases). V shed 1 base and J shed 5 bases, with 21 bases lying between them. Looked up from germline, CDR1 is LNHDA and CDR2 is SQIVND (reference sequence). The CDR3 length is 18 residues. The CDR3, as DNA: TGTGCCAGTAGTATAGGAGCAGGGGCTGGAGAATTCGATCAGCCCCAGCATTTT. Its protein is CASSIGAGAGEFDQPQHF.

The genes are TRBV2 and TRBJ2-5; 8 bases map to TRBD2. This CDR3 contains 15 residues. The germline V gene has CDR1 SNHLY and CDR2 FYNNEI. J gave up 9 bases and V 2 bases, and 11 bases lay outside the gene matches. The CDR3 here is CASSESAGGAGAQYF. DNA of the CDR3: TGTGCCAGCAGTGAATCGGCGGGAGGTGCAGGGGCCCAGTACTTC.

This clone has a handful of counts. The chain links TRBV5-1 to TRBJ1-1, with TRBD1 as a possible D gene (5 bases). The CDR3 loop spans 11 amino acids. The germline V gene has CDR1 SGHRS and CDR2 YFSETQ. Trimming left V 4 bases short and J 11 bases short, with 12 bases between. CDR3 in amino acids: CASSRDFQAFF. CDR3 sequence (DNA): TGCGCCAGCAGCCGGGACTTTCAGGCTTTCTTT.

J is TRBJ1-1 and V is TRBV5-1; the D gene is possibly TRBD1 (5 bases). V dropped 4 bases and J dropped 4 bases, with 14 bases sitting between them. CDR1 and CDR2 (germline): SGHRS, YFSETQ. CDR3 length: 14 residues. The CDR3 is CASSPDGRGTEAFF. For the CDR3, the DNA is TGCGCCAGCAGCCCAGACGGGAGGGGCACTGAAGCTTTCTTT.

The rearrangement joins TRBV9 to TRBJ2-1; TRBD2 matches 8 bases. Germline V gene data show CDR1 as SGDLS and CDR2 as YYNGEE. The CDR3 loop spans 15 amino acids. The V segment lost 6 bases and the J segment 4 bases; nucleotides outside the gene matches: 9. This CDR3 is CASTKGRGAYNEQFF. CDR3 nucleotides: TGTGCCAGCACCAAAGGGCGGGGGGCTTACAATGAGCAGTTCTTC.

This sequence joins TRBV6-5 and TRBJ1-5, with 8 nucleotides matching TRBD1. The trim removed 5 bases at V and 6 bases at J, leaving 6 bases unmatched. Germline V lookup: CDR1 MNHEY, CDR2 SVGAGI. The CDR3 extends over 14 amino acids. The CDR3 coding sequence is TGTGCCAGCAGTCTGGACAGGGAGGCTCAGCCCCAGCATTTT. Translation gives CASSLDREAQPQHF.